This paragraph covers one T cell receptor (beta chain) sequence. Baseline, cycle 4 day 1, and cycle 7 day 1 were the blood sampling points. This sample stems from a study of OX40 agonist ivuxolimab in advanced cancers. Turning to the study itself: With a range of roughly 20 to 85, age averaged approximately 54 years, and approximately 83% were male.

Germline V gene lookup returns CDR1 SGHTS and CDR2 YDEGEE. V was clipped by 0 bases and J by 5 bases, with 14 bases between them. CDR3 length equals 15 residues. Sequenced by immunoSEQ multiplex PCR; TCRdb stores in-frame clones only, minus some. Of about 77,000 clones detected, roughly 80% appear once; the ten largest clones hold roughly 4.8%. Sequencing used CD4+ or CD8+ T cells sorted from blood, obtained in a trial of the OX40 agonist ivuxolimab. The chain links TRBV5-8 to TRBJ2-5, with D perhaps TRBD1 (5 bases). This TCR came from an adult with an advanced solid tumor such as melanoma, head and neck, liver or kidney cancer. CDR3 amino acids: CASSLGRRAYETQYF. CDR3 in DNA: TGTGCCAGCAGCTTGGGGCGCAGGGCGTACGAGACCCAGTACTTC.